Following are 19 T cell receptor beta chains from one sample sequenced in a study of spatial heterogeneity in lung cancer. Time point noted: sample taken at primary tumor resection. One entry per CDR3 protein results from TCRdb running MiXCR on the 5' RACE reads. This table holds roughly 80,000 distinct CDR3 sequences, 7% to 9% found once. Sequenced material: PBMCs, taken at surgery. The source is a male donor with early-stage non-small cell lung cancer.

This clonotype was seen repeatedly, ten times or more. This rearrangement joins TRBV20-1 to TRBJ2-1, with D hard to call. CDR1 DFQATT and CDR2 SNEGSKA come from the germline V gene (reference sequence). This CDR3 is 13 amino acids long. Trimming took off 3 bases at V and 5 bases at J, with 11 bases between the two ends. CDR3 nucleotide sequence: TGCAGTGCTAGGTGGGTTGACGACAATGAGCAGTTCTTC. It yields the protein CSARWVDDNEQFF.

This clonotype appeared many times. The V and J genes are TRBV10-3 and TRBJ2-5, with D perhaps matching TRBD1 (5 bases). The V end was cut by 8 bases, the J end by 3 bases, with 10 bases between. Germline V gene lookup returns CDR1 ENHRY and CDR2 SYGVKD. CDR3 length equals 12 residues. The CDR3 nucleotides are TGTGCCATCGCGACAGAAAAAGAGACCCAGTACTTC. The encoded protein is CAIATEKETQYF.

This clonotype occurred many times. J is TRBJ1-1 and V is TRBV12-3 or TRBV12-4, with D tentatively TRBD1 (5 bases). V was trimmed by 4 bases and J by 4 bases, leaving 10 bases between them. CDR3 length: 13 residues. CDR3 nucleotide sequence: TGTGCCAGCAGTTCGACAGTGCGCACTGAAGCTTTCTTT. Translation: CASSSTVRTEAFF.

This clonotype was recorded at least ten times. As the CDR3 is not closed by the conserved phenylalanine or tryptophan, this likely results from a read error. The limits of the CDR3 on the DNA are not certain, so only TCRdb's listed CDR3 is given. The J gene is TRBJ1-4, the V gene TRBV23-1. TRBV23-1 is placed among ORFs of uncertain function. With termini counted, the CDR3 has 8 amino acids. The CDR3 loop reads CASSPFGV.

This clonotype appeared many times. The V call is TRBV7-8, the J call TRBJ2-3; TRBD2 matches 9 bases. With V trimmed by 5 bases and J by 2 bases, 5 bases remained unmatched. Germline V lookup: CDR1 SGHVS, CDR2 FQNEAQ. The CDR3 runs 15 residues. The CDR3 region is CASSTRLAATDTQYF. In nucleotides, the CDR3 is TGTGCCAGCAGCACTCGACTAGCGGCCACAGATACGCAGTATTTT.

This clonotype was counted a few times. This chain links TRBV7-2 with TRBJ1-4; possible D gene TRBD1, 5 bases. The CDR3 runs 15 residues. Trimming removed 5 bases from V and 4 bases from J, with 14 bases in between. Germline V gene sequence: CDR1 SGHTA, CDR2 FQGNSA. In DNA, the CDR3 is TGTGCCAGCAGCCCAACCGGGACGTATAATGAAAAACTGTTTTTT. Amino acids: CASSPTGTYNEKLFF. The full variable domain, in which reference TRBV7-2 and TRBJ1-4 provide the parts outside the CDR3, is GAGVSQSPSNKVTEKGKDVELRCDPISGHTALYWYRQSLGQGLEFLIYFQGNSAPDKSGLPSDRFSAERTGGSVSTLTIQRTQQEDSAVYLCASSPTGTYNEKLFFGSGTQLSVL.

This clonotype was seen repeatedly, ten times or more. The V gene is TRBV30, the J gene TRBJ1-2; TRBD1 matches 7 bases. This CDR3 contains 14 residues. The V gene's germline CDR1 is GTSNPN and CDR2 SVGIG (reference sequence). V shed 4 bases and J 2 bases; nucleotides not matched to a gene: 7. DNA for the CDR3: TGTGCCTGGAAGCCGGGACAGCTAAACTATGGCTACACCTTC. Its translation is CAWKPGQLNYGYTF. Drawing the rest from reference TRBV30 and TRBJ1-2, the complete variable domain is SQTIHQWPATLVQPVGSPLSLECTVEGTSNPNLYWYRQAAGRGLQLLFYSVGIGQISSEVPQNLSASRPQDRQFILSSKKLLLSDSGFYLCAWKPGQLNYGYTFGSGTRLTVV.

This clonotype was seen repeatedly, ten times or more. The chain links TRBV10-3 to TRBJ2-1, with 8 bases lining up with TRBD2. The V gene's germline CDR1 is ENHRY and CDR2 SYGVKD. This CDR3 contains 12 residues. Trimming at V came to 7 bases and at J to 7 bases, leaving 3 bases not matched to a gene. The DNA for the CDR3 is TGTGCCATCAACCCGGGAGGGAATGAGCAGTTCTTC. This encodes CAINPGGNEQFF.

This clonotype was observed a handful of times. This chain joins TRBV5-1 and TRBJ2-3; D is unresolved. This CDR3 comprises 11 residues. Germline CDR1 and CDR2: SGHRS and YFSETQ. V lost 3 bases, J lost 2 bases, and 1 base lay in between. Here the CDR3 DNA reads TGCGCCAGCAGCTACACAGATACGCAGTATTTT. This sequence encodes CASSYTDTQYF. The variable domain in full, with the rest retrieved from reference TRBV5-1 and TRBJ2-3, is KAGVTQTPRYLIKTRGQQVTLSCSPISGHRSVSWYQQTPGQGLQFLFEYFSETQRNKGNFPGRFSGRQFSNSRSEMNVSTLELGDSALYLCASSYTDTQYFGPGTRLTVL.

This clonotype showed up many times. The chain has TRBV7-9 and TRBJ2-1, with D possibly matching TRBD2 (5 bases). CDR1 is SEHNR, CDR2 FQNEAQ, per germline (reference sequence). V lost 2 bases, J lost 0 bases, and 11 bases lay in between. The CDR3 runs to 16 residues. CDR3 sequence: CASSLYEGYSYNEQFF. The CDR3 coding sequence is TGTGCCAGCAGCTTATATGAGGGTTACTCCTACAATGAGCAGTTCTTC.

At least ten counts were recorded for this clonotype. This chain links TRBV29-1 with TRBJ2-7; D not certain. There are 10 residues in the CDR3. Trimming pared 4 bases from V and 3 bases from J, leaving 4 bases between. The germline gives CDR1 SQVTM, CDR2 ANQGSEA. This CDR3 reads CSVGHYEQYF. CDR3 DNA: TGCAGCGTTGGCCACTACGAGCAGTACTTC.

This clonotype came up a few times. V is TRBV6-5 and J is TRBJ2-1, with D tentatively TRBD1 (6 bases). Trimming took 0 bases from V and 4 from J, leaving 10 bases between them. In germline, CDR1 is MNHEY, CDR2 SVGAGI. This CDR3 comprises 15 residues. The CDR3 DNA reads TGTGCCAGCAGTTACTCTTACAGGGTTTACAATGAGCAGTTCTTC. Translation gives CASSYSYRVYNEQFF.

This clonotype appeared a few times. The chain has TRBV6-1 and TRBJ2-7; TRBD1 aligns across 7 bases. From germline, CDR1 is MNHNS and CDR2 SASEGT. This CDR3 has 12 amino acids. V shed 6 bases, J shed 2 bases, and the junction held 1 base outside the gene matches. CDR3 nucleotides: TGTGCCAGCAGCGACAGGGCCTACGAGCAGTACTTC. Translation: CASSDRAYEQYF.

This clonotype was counted a few times. V usage is TRBV2 and J usage is TRBJ1-1, with D perhaps matching TRBD1 (5 bases). Per the germline V gene, CDR1 is SNHLY and CDR2 is FYNNEI. The CDR3 length is 17 residues. V was trimmed by 9 bases and J by 5 bases, leaving 28 bases between them. The CDR3 sequence: CARTRRQSRVEGTEAFF. The CDR3 bases are TGTGCCAGGACCCGACGACAGTCACGAGTGGAGGGAACTGAAGCTTTCTTT. Complete variable domain (other parts from reference TRBV2 and TRBJ1-1): EPEVTQTPSHQVTQMGQEVILRCVPISNHLYFYWYRQILGQKVEFLVSFYNNEISEKSEIFDDQFSVERPDGSNFTLKIRSTKLEDSAMYFCARTRRQSRVEGTEAFFGQGTRLTVV.

Only a few counts were recorded for this clonotype. The rearrangement links TRBV10-3 to TRBJ1-1, with a possible D match to TRBD1 (6 bases). This CDR3 spans 14 amino acids. Germline loops: CDR1 ENHRY, CDR2 SYGVKD. Deletions cut 1 base from V and 3 bases from J, with 9 bases between. CDR3 loop: CAISEFEGDTEAFF. Written as DNA, the CDR3 is TGTGCCATCAGTGAGTTTGAGGGGGACACTGAAGCTTTCTTT.

V is TRBV6-1 and J is TRBJ1-1, with D uncertain. Germline V gene sequence: CDR1 MNHNS, CDR2 SASEGT. The CDR3 is 14 amino acids. The V gene lost 1 base and the J gene lost 1 base, with 7 bases spanning the gap. The CDR3 sequence: CASSEDAQNTEAFF. CDR3 DNA: TGTGCCAGCAGTGAAGACGCACAGAACACTGAAGCTTTCTTT.

This clonotype occurred many times. The J gene is TRBJ1-2, the V gene TRBV5-5; 9 bases line up with TRBD1. Unmatched junction bases numbered 13, after V lost 3 bases and J lost 7 bases. The CDR3 covers 16 residues. CDR1 SGHKS and CDR2 YYEKEE come from the germline V gene (reference sequence). The CDR3: CASSSNAGTGLFGYTF. CDR3 nucleotide sequence: TGTGCCAGCAGCTCTAACGCCGGGACAGGGTTGTTTGGCTACACCTTC.

This clonotype was detected many times. The chain has TRBV5-1 and TRBJ1-4, with 8 bases identical to TRBD1. Germline-derived CDR1 and CDR2 are SGHRS and YFSETQ. This CDR3 is built from 13 residues. J lost 8 bases, V lost 3 bases, and 3 bases had no gene match. The CDR3 reads CASSYRTGEKLFF. For the CDR3, the DNA is TGCGCCAGCAGCTACCGGACAGGGGAAAAACTGTTTTTT.

The V and J genes are TRBV14 and TRBJ1-1; D remains unclear. Germline V CDR1 and CDR2: SGHDN, FVKESK. V dropped 3 bases and J dropped 3 bases, with 5 bases sitting between them. This CDR3 has 12 residues. The CDR3 DNA sequence: TGTGCCAGCAGCCACAGTTACACTGAAGCTTTCTTT. Protein sequence: CASSHSYTEAFF.